This TCR beta chain is drawn from a study of identical twins. Notes on the study in general: Beta out-of-frame twin sharing showed a weaker excess. Insertion counts were lower in abundant cord blood beta clonotypes, a trend that memory repertoires did not show. Invariant cells of the MAIT and iNKT types might have partly distorted the zero-insertion analyses. Twin sharing of out-of-frame TCR alpha was underestimated by models in monozygotic pairs.

Of note for this clonotype: Its antigen is undetermined.

TCRdb re-called the 5' RACE reads through MiXCR, storing one row per CDR3 protein. Of hundreds of thousands of distinct CDR3 sequences in the sample, more than 6.5% were seen once. CDR3 size: 13 residues. The germline CDR1 and CDR2 sequences are SGHDN and FVKESK. Trimming pared 5 bases from V and 3 bases from J, leaving 8 bases between. The same data also contributed to another study, on yellow fever vaccine responses in identical twins.

The source of this sequence is a woman younger than 30 in good health. Source material: memory (CD45RO+) T cells sorted from blood. The gene calls are TRBV14 and TRBJ1-5; D unresolved. The CDR3 here is CASSGGFNQPQHF. In nucleotides, the CDR3 is TGTGCCAGCAGCGGCGGTTTCAATCAGCCCCAGCATTTT.